This passage covers 5 T cell receptor beta chains from one sample sequenced in a study of metastatic and nonmetastatic thyroid tumors. TCRdb reprocessed the PCR reads using MiXCR. The sample has 30,000 to 45,000 clones; under 30% are singletons. Thyroid surgery was performed in patients who had received no treatment beforehand. Sequences were obtained from blood. These receptors were collected from a male donor with papillary thyroid cancer or a benign thyroid nodule (not recorded which). Some clones in this sample may be carry-over from other donors' samples.

The rearrangement joins TRBV18 to TRBJ2-3; no clear D. This CDR3 spans 17 amino acids. V was cut by 0 bases and J by 3 bases, with 16 bases left in between. Germline values: CDR1 KGHSH, CDR2 LQKENI. The CDR3 DNA sequence: TGTGCCAGCTCACCACCGCGTACACCCATGCGGACAGATACGCAGTATTTT. It is translated as CASSPPRTPMRTDTQYF.

The V gene is TRBV20-1, the J gene TRBJ2-1; 13 bases are shared with TRBD2. The germline CDR1 and CDR2 sequences are DFQATT and SNEGSKA (reference sequence). The CDR3 is 15 amino acids. Losses at the gene ends were 5 bases for V and 6 bases for J; bases not matched to a gene: 7. The CDR3 DNA follows: TGCAGTGCTGCTGCCCGACTAGCGGGAGGCAATGAGCAGTTCTTC. Its translation: CSAAARLAGGNEQFF.

V and J are TRBV12-3 or TRBV12-4 and TRBJ2-5; maybe TRBD2 (5 bases). Trimming took off 2 bases at V and 1 base at J, with 11 bases between the two ends. The CDR3 is 15 residues long. The CDR3 DNA reads TGTGCCAGCAGTTTAACGGACTGGGTCCAAGAGACCCAGTACTTC. Its translation is CASSLTDWVQETQYF.

On this clone itself: Possible read error: a much larger clone is one base away. Other DNA sequences within the sample encode an identical CDR3. The chain recombines TRBV12-3 or TRBV12-4 with TRBJ1-4, with D tentatively TRBD1 (6 bases). The CDR3 is made up of 16 amino acids. The V gene lost 5 bases and the J gene lost 6 bases, with 19 bases spanning the gap. CDR3 sequence: CASSTPNRDLDEKLFF. CDR3 nucleotide sequence: TGTGCCAGCAGTACACCCAACAGGGATCTTGATGAAAAACTGTTTTTT.

Note on this clone: One end of the junction does not line up with germline, which may come from a read error. V gene TRBV10-3 combines with J gene TRBJ2-3; TRBD2 matches 8 bases. This CDR3 contains 15 residues. Germline assignment: CDR1 ENHRY and CDR2 SYGVKD. The CDR3 loop is CAIMEASGYTHTQYF. CDR3 nucleotide sequence: TGTGCCATCATGGAGGCTAGCGGGTACACACATACTCAGTATTTT.